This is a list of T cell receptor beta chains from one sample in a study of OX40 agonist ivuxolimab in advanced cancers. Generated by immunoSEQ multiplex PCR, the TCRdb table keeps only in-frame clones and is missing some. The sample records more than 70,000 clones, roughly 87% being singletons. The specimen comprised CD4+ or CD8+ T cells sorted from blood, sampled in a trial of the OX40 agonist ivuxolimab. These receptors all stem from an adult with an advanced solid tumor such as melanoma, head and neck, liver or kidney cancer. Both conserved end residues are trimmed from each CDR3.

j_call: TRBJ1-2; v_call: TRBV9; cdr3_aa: ASTAGVTNYGYT
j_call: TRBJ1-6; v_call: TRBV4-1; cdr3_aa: ASSQAIRGLNSPLH
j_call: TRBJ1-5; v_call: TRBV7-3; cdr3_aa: ASSLNLPGFNNQPQH
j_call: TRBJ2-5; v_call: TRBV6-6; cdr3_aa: ASSYSIWGEAETQY
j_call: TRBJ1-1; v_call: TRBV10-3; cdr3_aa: ATAPDREATEAF
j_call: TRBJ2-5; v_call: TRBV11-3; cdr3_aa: ASSLESQETQY
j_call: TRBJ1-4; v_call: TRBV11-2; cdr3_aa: ANSLGQLNEKLF
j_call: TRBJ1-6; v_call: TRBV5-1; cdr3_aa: ASRLGQGSSPLH
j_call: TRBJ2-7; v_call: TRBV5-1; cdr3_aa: ASSALASISAEQY
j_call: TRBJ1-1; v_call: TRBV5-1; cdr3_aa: ASSLDWNTEAF
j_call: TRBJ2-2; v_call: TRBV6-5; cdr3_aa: ASSYSDADTGELF
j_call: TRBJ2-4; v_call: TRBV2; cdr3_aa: ASSEEGGGGSIQY
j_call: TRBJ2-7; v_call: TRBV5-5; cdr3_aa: ASSLLSGSSYEQY
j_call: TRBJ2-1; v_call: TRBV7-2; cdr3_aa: ASGGREGEQF
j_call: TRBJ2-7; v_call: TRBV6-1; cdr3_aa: ASSEVQGFLSYEQY
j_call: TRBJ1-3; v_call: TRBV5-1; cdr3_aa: ASSLGQVRTGNTIY
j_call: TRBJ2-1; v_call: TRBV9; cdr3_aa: ASSAQGLNNEQF
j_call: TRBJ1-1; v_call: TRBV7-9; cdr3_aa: ASRDLGANTEAF
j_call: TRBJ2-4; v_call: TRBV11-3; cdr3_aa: ASSFSGKNIQY
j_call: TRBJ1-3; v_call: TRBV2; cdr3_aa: ASSNSPFPGLSSGNTIY
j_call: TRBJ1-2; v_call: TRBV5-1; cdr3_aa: ASSLRQGGNYGYT
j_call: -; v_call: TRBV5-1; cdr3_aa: ASSFRGGEEYEQY
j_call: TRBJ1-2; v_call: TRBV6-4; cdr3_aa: ASRRQGANGYT
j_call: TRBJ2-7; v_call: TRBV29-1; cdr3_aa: SAGQSYEQY
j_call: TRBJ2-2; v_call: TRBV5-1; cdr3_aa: ASSTRSYTGELF
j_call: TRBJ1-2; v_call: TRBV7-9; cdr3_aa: ASSRRGLGYT
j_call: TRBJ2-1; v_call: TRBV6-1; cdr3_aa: ASSDGARAYNEQF
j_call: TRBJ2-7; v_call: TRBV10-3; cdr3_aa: AIRDPTGLAGGAQY
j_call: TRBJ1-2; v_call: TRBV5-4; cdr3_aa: ASSRPGRGRGTSGYT
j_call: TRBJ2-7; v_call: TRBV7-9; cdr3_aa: ASSLSRSGQY
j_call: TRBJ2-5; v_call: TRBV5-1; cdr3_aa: ASSFMGGRQETQY
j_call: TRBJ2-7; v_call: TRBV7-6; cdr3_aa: ASSCAVQY
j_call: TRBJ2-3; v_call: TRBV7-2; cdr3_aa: ASSFRGSPTDTQY
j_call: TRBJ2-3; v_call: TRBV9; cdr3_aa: ASSVAGVNTQY
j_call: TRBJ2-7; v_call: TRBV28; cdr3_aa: ASRPGGGLPYEQY
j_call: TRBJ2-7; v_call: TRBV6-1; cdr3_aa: ASGGRGTYEQY
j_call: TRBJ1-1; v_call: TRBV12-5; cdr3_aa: ASGSGGATEAF
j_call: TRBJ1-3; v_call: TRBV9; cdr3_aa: ASSEGQGVTIY
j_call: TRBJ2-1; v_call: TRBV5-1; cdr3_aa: ASSFKTSGSQRLYNEQF
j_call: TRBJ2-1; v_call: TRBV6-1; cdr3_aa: ASSSRQGYYNEQF
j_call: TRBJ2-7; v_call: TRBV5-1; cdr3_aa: ASSFGQGQQY
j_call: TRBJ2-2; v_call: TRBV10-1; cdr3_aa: ASSELDSSNTGELF
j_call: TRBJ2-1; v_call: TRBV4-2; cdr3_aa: ASSQDGGNEQF
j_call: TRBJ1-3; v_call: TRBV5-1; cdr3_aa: ASSLGGDSGNTIY
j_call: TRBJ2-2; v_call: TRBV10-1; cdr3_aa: ASSDYGAGTGELF
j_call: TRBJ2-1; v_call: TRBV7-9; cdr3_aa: ASSDGMEQF
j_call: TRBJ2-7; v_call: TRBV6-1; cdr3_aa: ASRERGDSSYEQY